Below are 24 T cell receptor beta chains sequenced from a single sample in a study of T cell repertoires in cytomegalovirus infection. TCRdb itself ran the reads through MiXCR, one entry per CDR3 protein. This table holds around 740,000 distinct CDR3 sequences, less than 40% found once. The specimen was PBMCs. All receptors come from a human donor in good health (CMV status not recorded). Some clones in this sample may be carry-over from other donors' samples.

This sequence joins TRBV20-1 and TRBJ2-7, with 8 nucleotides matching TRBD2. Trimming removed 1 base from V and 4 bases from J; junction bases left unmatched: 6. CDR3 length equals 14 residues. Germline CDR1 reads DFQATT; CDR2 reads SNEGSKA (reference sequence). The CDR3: CSARVAGNRYEQYF. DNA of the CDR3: TGCAGTGCTAGAGTAGCGGGGAATCGGTACGAGCAGTACTTC.

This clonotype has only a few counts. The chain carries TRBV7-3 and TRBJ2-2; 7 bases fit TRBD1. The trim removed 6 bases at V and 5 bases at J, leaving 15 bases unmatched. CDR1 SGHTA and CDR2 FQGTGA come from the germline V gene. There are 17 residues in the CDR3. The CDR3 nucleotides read TGTGCCAGCAGATTACTACCAGGGGGACAGAGGACCGGGGAGCTGTTTTTT. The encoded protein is CASRLLPGGQRTGELFF.

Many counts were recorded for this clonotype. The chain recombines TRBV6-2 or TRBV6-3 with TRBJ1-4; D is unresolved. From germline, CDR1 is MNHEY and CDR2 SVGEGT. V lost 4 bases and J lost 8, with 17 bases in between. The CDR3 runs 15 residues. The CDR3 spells CASSSMGKRGEKLFF. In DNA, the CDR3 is TGTGCCAGCAGTTCGATGGGGAAGCGAGGCGAAAAACTGTTTTTT.

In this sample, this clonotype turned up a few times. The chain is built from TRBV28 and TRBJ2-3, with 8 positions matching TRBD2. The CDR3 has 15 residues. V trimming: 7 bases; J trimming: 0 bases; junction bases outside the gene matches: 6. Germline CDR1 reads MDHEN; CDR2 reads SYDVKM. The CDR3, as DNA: TGTGCCAGCACCCCGGGAGGGGTTAGCACAGATACGCAGTATTTT. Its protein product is CASTPGGVSTDTQYF.

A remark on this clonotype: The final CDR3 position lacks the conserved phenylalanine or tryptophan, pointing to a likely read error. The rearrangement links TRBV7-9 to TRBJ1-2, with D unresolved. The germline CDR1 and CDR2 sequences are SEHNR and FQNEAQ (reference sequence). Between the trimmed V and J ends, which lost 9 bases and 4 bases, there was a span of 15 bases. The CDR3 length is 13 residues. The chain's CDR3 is CASQRAGSYGYTL. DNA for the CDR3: TGTGCCAGTCAGCGGGCCGGCTCCTATGGCTACACCCTC.

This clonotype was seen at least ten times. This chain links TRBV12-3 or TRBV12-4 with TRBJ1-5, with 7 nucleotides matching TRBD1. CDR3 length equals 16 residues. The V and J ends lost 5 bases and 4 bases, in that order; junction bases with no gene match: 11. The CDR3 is CASSPDREGANQPQHF. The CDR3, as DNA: TGTGCCAGCAGTCCCGACAGGGAGGGGGCAAATCAGCCCCAGCATTTT.

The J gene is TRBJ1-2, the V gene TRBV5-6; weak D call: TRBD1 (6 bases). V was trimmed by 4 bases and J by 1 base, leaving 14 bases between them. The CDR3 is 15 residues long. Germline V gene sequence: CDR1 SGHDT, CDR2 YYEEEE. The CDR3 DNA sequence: TGTGCCAGCAGCCGACAGGTCCTGCTTAACTATGGCTACACCTTC. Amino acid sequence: CASSRQVLLNYGYTF.

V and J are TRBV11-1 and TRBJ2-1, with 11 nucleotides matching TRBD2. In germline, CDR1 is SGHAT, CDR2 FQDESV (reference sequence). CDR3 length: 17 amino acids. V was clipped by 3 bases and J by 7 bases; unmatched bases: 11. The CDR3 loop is CASSLFSGRAGRNEQFF. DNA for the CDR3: TGTGCCAGCAGCTTGTTTAGCGGGAGGGCCGGGAGAAATGAGCAGTTCTTC. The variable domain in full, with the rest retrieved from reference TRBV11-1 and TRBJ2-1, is EAEVAQSPRYKITEKSQAVAFWCDPISGHATLYWYRQILGQGPELLVQFQDESVVDDSQLPKDRFSAERLKGVDSTLKIQPAELGDSAMYLCASSLFSGRAGRNEQFFGPGTRLTVL.

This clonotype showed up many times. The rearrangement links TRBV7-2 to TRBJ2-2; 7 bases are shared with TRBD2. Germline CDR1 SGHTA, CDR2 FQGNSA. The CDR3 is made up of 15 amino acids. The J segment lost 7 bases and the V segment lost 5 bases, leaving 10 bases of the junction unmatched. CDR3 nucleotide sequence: TGTGCCAGCAGCGGACGGACTAGATCGAACGGGGAGCTGTTTTTT. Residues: CASSGRTRSNGELFF.

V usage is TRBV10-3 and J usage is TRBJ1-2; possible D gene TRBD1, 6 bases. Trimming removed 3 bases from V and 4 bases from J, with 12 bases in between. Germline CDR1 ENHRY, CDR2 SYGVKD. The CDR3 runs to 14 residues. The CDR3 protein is CAISEPTGTYGYTF. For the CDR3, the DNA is TGTGCCATCAGTGAACCTACAGGGACCTATGGCTACACCTTC.

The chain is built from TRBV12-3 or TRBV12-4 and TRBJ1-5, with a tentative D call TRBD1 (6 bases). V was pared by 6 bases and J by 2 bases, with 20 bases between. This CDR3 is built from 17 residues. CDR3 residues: CASSWGQGLPGNQPQHF. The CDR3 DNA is TGTGCCAGCAGCTGGGGACAAGGCCTTCCGGGCAATCAGCCCCAGCATTTT.

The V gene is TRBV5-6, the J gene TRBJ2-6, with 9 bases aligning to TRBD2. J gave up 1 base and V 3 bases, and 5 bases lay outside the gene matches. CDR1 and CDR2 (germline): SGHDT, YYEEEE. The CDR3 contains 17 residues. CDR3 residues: CASSSLAGLSGANVLTF. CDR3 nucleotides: TGTGCCAGCAGCTCGCTAGCGGGGCTATCTGGGGCCAACGTCCTGACTTTC.

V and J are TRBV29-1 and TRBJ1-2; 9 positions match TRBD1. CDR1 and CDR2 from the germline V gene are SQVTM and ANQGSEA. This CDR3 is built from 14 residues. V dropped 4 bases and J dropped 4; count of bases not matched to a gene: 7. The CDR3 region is CSVVGQGGSYGYTF. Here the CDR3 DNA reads TGCAGCGTTGTGGGACAGGGAGGCTCCTATGGCTACACCTTC.

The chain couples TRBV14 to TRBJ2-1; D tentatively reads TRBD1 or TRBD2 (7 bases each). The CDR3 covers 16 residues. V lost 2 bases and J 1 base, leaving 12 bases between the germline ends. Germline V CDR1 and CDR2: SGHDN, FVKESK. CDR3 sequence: CASSQFQGGSYNEQFF. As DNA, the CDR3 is TGTGCCAGCAGCCAATTTCAGGGGGGGTCCTACAATGAGCAGTTCTTC.

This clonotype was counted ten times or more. The CDR3 protein is CASSFTGDTEAFF. The CDR3 DNA follows: TGTGCCAGCAGCTTTACGGGGGACACTGAAGCTTTCTTT. The chain uses TRBV7-2 and TRBJ1-1, with D perhaps matching TRBD1 (5 bases). The CDR3 loop spans 13 amino acids. The V gene's germline CDR1 is SGHTA and CDR2 FQGNSA. V was trimmed by 3 bases and J by 3 bases, leaving 8 bases between them.

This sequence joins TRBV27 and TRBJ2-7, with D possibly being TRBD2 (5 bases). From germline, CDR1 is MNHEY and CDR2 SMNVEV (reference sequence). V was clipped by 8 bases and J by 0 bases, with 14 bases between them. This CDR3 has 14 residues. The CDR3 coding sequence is TGTGCCAGCCTACTAGAACCCCTCTCCTACGAGCAGTACTTC. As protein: CASLLEPLSYEQYF.

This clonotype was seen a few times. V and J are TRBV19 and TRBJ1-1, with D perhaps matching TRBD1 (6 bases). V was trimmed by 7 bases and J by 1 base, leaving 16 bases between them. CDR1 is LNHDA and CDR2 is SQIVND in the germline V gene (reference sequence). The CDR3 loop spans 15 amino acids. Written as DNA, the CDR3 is TGTGCCAGTACCGGGACCAGGGGAGGGAACACTGAAGCTTTCTTT. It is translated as CASTGTRGGNTEAFF. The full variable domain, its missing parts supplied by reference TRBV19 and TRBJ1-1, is DGGITQSPKYLFRKEGQNVTLSCEQNLNHDAMYWYRQDPGQGLRLIYYSQIVNDFQKGDIAEGYSVSREKKESFPLTVTSAQKNPTAFYLCASTGTRGGNTEAFFGQGTRLTVV.

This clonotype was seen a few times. The CDR3 region has the DNA TGTGCCAGTAGTATAGAGGGAGTGAACACTGAAGCTTTCTTT. Amino acid sequence: CASSIEGVNTEAFF. The V and J genes are TRBV19 and TRBJ1-1; D ambiguous. The V end lost 0 bases, the J end lost 0 bases, and 5 bases lay between the germline ends. The CDR3 sequence is 14 residues long. Germline lookup yields CDR1 LNHDA and CDR2 SQIVND (reference sequence).

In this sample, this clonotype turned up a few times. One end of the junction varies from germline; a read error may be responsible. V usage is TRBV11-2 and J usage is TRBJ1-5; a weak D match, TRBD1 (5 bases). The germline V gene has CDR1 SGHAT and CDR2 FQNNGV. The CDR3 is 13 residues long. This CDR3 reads CASSSGSNQPKHF. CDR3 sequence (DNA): TGTGCCAGCAGCTCAGGGAGCAATCAGCCCAAGCATTTT.

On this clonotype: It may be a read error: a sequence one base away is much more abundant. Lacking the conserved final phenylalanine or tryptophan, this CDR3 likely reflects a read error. CDR3 coding DNA: TGTGCCAGCAGCTTAGTCGGGCTAAACAGGGGTTCTGAGCAGTTCTTA. As protein: CASSLVGLNRGSEQFL. This chain links TRBV7-9 with TRBJ2-1, with 7 nucleotides matching TRBD1. This CDR3 has 16 amino acids. Losses at the gene ends were 1 base for V and 9 bases for J; bases not matched to a gene: 12. Germline loops: CDR1 SEHNR, CDR2 FQNEAQ (reference sequence).

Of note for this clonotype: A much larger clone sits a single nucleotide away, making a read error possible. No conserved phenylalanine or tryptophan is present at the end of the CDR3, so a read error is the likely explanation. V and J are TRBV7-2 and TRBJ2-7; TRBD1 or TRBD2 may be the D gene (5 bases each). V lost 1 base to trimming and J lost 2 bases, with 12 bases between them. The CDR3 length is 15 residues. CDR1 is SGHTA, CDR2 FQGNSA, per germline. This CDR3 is CASSLVGDLAYEQYL. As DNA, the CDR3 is TGTGCCAGCAGCTTAGTAGGGGACCTAGCCTACGAGCAGTACTTA.

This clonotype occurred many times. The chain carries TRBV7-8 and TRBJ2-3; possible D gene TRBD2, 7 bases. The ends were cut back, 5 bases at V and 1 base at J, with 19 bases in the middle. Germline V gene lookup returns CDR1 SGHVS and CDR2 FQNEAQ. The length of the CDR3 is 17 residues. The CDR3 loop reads CASSPPLGGGGTDTQYF. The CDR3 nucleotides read TGTGCCAGCAGCCCGCCCTTAGGGGGGGGGGGCACAGATACGCAGTATTTT.

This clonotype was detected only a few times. The CDR3 nucleotides are TGCAGTGCCGCGGGGCGGGGAGTCGGGGAGAGCACAGATACGCAGTATTTT. Translating it yields CSAAGRGVGESTDTQYF. This sequence joins TRBV20-1 and TRBJ2-3; TRBD2 might be the D (6 bases). The V gene's germline CDR1 is DFQATT and CDR2 SNEGSKA (reference sequence). The length of the CDR3 is 17 residues. Trimming stripped 6 bases from V and 0 bases from J, with 22 bases between.

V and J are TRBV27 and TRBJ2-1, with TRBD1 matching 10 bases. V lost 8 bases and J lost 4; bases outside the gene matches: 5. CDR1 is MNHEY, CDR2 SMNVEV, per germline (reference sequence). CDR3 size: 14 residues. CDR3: CASQTGGGYNEQFF. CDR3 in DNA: TGTGCCAGCCAGACAGGGGGCGGGTACAATGAGCAGTTCTTC.